The 7 T cell receptor beta chains reported below all come from one sample, sequenced in a study of blood T cell repertoires in COVID-19. Some clones are missing from TCRdb's copy, which holds only in-frame ones; the method was immunoSEQ multiplex PCR. This sample has 150,000 or so clones, with 75% to 80% found just once. The sample was peripheral blood. The source of these receptors is a woman between 45 and 60 years old with active or convalescent COVID-19.

V and J are TRBV4-3 and TRBJ1-4; D possibly corresponds to TRBD1 (6 bases). From germline, CDR1 is LGHNA and CDR2 YSLEER. Trimming left V 2 bases short and J 8 bases short, with 21 bases between. This CDR3 comprises 17 residues. CDR3 loop: CASSQRRGGGRLEKLFF. The CDR3 nucleotides are TGCGCCAGCAGCCAACGTCGGGGGGGCGGGCGTCTAGAAAAACTGTTTTTT.

This sequence joins TRBV7-2 and TRBJ2-1; 9 positions agree with TRBD2. The CDR3 runs 15 residues. Looked up from germline, CDR1 is SGHTA and CDR2 is FQGNSA. After removal of 4 bases from V and 6 bases from J, the junction contained 7 bases not matched to a gene. The CDR3, as DNA: TGTGCCAGCAGCTCGGCGGGGGGGTGGAGCAATGAGCAGTTCTTC. Its protein is CASSSAGGWSNEQFF.

Many counts were recorded for this clone. The chain joins TRBV29-1 to TRBJ2-4, with D possibly being TRBD2 (5 bases). V was clipped by 5 bases and J by 1 base, with 15 bases between them. Germline CDR1 SQVTM, CDR2 ANQGSEA. This CDR3 comprises 15 residues. The CDR3 DNA reads TGCAGCGTTTTGAGTCTCTCGGGGGCCAAAAACATTCAGTACTTC. It specifies CSVLSLSGAKNIQYF. Filled out from reference TRBV29-1 and TRBJ2-4, the complete variable domain reads SAVISQKPSRDICQRGTSLTIQCQVDSQVTMMFWYRQQPGQSLTLIATANQGSEATYESGFVIDKFPISRPNLTFSTLTVSNMSPEDSSIYLCSVLSLSGAKNIQYFGAGTRLSVL.

This chain links TRBV6-6 with TRBJ2-3; TRBD2 matches 8 bases. The CDR3 runs to 15 residues. The germline V gene has CDR1 MNHNY and CDR2 SVGAGI (reference sequence). After removal of 5 bases from V and 3 bases from J, the junction contained 7 bases not matched to a gene. CDR3 DNA: TGTGCCAGCAGTCGATCGGGACTAGGGACAGATACGCAGTATTTT. Its protein product is CASSRSGLGTDTQYF.

The CDR3 DNA reads as TGTGCCAGCAGCGCGGGACAGATCTATGGCTACACCTTC. This translates into CASSAGQIYGYTF. The chain carries TRBV7-8 and TRBJ1-2; 7 bases map to TRBD1. CDR3 length equals 13 residues. V lost 5 bases, J lost 4 bases, and 4 bases stayed unmatched. The germline V gene has CDR1 SGHVS and CDR2 FQNEAQ.

This rearrangement joins TRBV19 to TRBJ1-1, with 7 bases aligning to TRBD1. Germline V gene lookup returns CDR1 LNHDA and CDR2 SQIVND (reference sequence). CDR3 length: 14 residues. With 4 bases clipped from V and 1 base from J, the junction kept 3 bases outside the gene matches. CDR3 bases: TGTGCCAGTAGTAAGGGACAGCCGAACACTGAAGCTTTCTTT. Encoded protein: CASSKGQPNTEAFF.

This clone turned up a few times. The chain links TRBV29-1 to TRBJ1-1; 8 bases line up with TRBD1. Germline CDR1 reads SQVTM; CDR2 reads ANQGSEA. V was pared by 8 bases and J by 1 base, with 6 bases of the junction left unmatched. The CDR3 has 13 amino acids. The CDR3 DNA reads as TGCAGCACATCCGACAGGGGGAACACTGAAGCTTTCTTT. Protein sequence: CSTSDRGNTEAFF.